This T cell receptor beta chain was captured in a study of molecular identifiers for immune sequencing clone quantification. Findings and caveats of the study: Over 99% of effector molecules, but under 1% in naive cells, were held by clones with more than 20 RNA copies.

In regard to this clonotype: What it recognizes is unknown. Its ends do not fully match the called genes, so a read error is possible.

Making the bulk TCR libraries relied on previously described methods and listed TCR primers. TCRdb re-called the PCR reads through MiXCR, storing one row per CDR3 protein. The sample has about 640,000 distinct CDR3 sequences, less than 20% seen once. The CDR3 spans 14 residues. What was sequenced was naive CD8+ T cells from blood, with Jurkat cell RNA spiked in. The sample's subset: FACS-sorted CD8+CD4-CCR7+CD45RA+ naive T cells. This chain links TRBV12-3 or TRBV12-4 with TRBJ2-1; tentative D call: TRBD2 (7 bases). This receptor was obtained from a human donor in good health. Some libraries in this study had Jurkat cell RNA spiked in. The chain's CDR3 is CASSLGGGYNEQSF. Written as DNA, the CDR3 is TGTGCCAGCAGTTTAGGCGGGGGCTACAATGAGCAGTCCTTC.